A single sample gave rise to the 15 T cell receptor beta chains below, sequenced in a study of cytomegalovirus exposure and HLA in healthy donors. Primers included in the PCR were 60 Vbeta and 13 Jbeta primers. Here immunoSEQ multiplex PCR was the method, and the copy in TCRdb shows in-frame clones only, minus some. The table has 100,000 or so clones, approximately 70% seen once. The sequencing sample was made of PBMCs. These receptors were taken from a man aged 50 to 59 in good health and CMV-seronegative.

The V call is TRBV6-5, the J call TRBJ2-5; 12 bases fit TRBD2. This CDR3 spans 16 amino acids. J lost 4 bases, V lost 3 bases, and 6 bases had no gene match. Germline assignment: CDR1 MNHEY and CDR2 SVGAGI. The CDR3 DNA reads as TGTGCCAGCAGTTATTCGACTAGCGGGGGTGGAGAGACCCAGTACTTC. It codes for CASSYSTSGGGETQYF.

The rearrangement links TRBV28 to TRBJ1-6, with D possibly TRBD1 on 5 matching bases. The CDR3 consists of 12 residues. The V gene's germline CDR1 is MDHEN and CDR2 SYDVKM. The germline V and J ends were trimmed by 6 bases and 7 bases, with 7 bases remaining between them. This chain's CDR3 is CASRGQNSPLHF. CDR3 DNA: TGTGCCAGCAGGGGGCAGAATTCACCCCTCCACTTT.

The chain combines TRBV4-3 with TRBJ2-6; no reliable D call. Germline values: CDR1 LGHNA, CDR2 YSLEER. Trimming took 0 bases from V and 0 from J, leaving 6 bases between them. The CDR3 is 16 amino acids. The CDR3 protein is CASSQDTSSGANVLTF. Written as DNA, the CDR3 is TGCGCCAGCAGCCAAGATACGAGCTCTGGGGCCAACGTCCTGACTTTC.

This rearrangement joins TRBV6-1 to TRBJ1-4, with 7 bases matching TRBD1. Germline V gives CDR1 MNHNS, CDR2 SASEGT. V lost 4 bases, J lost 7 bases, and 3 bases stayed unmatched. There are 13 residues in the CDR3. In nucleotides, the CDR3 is TGTGCCAGCAGTGGACAGGGCGGTGAAAAACTGTTTTTT. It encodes CASSGQGGEKLFF.

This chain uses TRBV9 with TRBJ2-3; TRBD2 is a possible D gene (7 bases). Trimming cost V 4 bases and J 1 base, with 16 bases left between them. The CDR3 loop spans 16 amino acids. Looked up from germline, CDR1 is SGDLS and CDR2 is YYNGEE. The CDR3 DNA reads TGTGCCAGCAGCTCCCGGGGGGCCCCCGGCACAGATACGCAGTATTTT. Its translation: CASSSRGAPGTDTQYF.

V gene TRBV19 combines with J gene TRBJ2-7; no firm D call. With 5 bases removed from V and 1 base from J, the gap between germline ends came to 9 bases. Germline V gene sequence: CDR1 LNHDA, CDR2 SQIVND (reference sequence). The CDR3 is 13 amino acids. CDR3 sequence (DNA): TGTGCCAGTAGTCCCGTTTATTCCTACGAGCAGTACTTC. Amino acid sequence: CASSPVYSYEQYF.

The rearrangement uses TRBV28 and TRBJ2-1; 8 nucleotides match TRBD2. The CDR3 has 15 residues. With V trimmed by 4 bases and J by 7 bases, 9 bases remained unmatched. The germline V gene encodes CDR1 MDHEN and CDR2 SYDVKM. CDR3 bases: TGTGCCAGCAGTTCCTGGACTACGGGGGGGAATGAGCAGTTCTTC. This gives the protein CASSSWTTGGNEQFF.

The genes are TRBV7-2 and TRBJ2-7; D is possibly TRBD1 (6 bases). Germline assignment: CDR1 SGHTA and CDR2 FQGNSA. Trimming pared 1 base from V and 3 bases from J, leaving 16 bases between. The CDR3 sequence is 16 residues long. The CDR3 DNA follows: TGTGCCAGCAGCTTAGTCCCCAGGGGACAAATCTACGAGCAGTACTTC. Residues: CASSLVPRGQIYEQYF.

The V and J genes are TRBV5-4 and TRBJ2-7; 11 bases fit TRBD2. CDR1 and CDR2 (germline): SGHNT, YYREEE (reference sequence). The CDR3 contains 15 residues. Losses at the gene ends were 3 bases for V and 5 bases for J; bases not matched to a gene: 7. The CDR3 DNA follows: TGTGCCAGCAGCTCAAAAGGTAGCGGGAGGGACGAGCAGTACTTC. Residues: CASSSKGSGRDEQYF.

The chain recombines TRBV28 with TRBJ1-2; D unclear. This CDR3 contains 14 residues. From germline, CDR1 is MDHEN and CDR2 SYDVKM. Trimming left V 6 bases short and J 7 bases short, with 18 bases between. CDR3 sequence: CASSSEGLLSGYTF. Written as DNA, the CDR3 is TGTGCCAGCAGCAGTGAGGGCTTGCTTAGTGGCTACACCTTC.

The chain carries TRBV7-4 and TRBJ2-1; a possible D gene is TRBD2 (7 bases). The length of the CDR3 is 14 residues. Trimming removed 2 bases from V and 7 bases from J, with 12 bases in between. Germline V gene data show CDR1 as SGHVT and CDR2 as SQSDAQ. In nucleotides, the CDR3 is TGTGCCAGCAGCTTACGGGGGGCCGGGAATGAGCAGTTCTTC. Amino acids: CASSLRGAGNEQFF.

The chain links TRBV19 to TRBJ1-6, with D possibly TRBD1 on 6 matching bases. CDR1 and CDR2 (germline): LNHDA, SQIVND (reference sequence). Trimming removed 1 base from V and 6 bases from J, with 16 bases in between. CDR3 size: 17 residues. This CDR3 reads CASSIGHIVGGNSPLHF. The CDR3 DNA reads TGTGCCAGTAGTATAGGGCACATTGTAGGGGGTAATTCACCCCTCCACTTT.

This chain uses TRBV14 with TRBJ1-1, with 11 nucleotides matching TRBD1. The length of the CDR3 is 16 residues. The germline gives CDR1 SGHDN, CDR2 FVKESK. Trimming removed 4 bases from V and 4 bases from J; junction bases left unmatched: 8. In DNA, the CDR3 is TGTGCCAGCAGCCTCCGGACAGGGGGCCGCGGCACTGAAGCTTTCTTT. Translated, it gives CASSLRTGGRGTEAFF.

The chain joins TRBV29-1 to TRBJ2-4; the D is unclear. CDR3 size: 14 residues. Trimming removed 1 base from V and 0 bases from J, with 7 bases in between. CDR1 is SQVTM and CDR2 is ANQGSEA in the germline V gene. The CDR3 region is CSVEVGVAKNIQYF. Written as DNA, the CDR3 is TGCAGCGTTGAAGTCGGAGTAGCCAAAAACATTCAGTACTTC.

The chain's CDR3 is CASGGSGFTDTQYF. In DNA form, the CDR3 reads TGCGCCAGTGGTGGGTCAGGGTTCACAGATACGCAGTATTTT. The chain joins TRBV5-1 to TRBJ2-3; tentative D call: TRBD1 (5 bases). Trimming cost V 8 bases and J 2 bases, with 15 bases left between them. This CDR3 spans 14 amino acids. Per germline, CDR1 SGHRS and CDR2 YFSETQ. Full variable domain (missing parts from reference TRBV5-1 and TRBJ2-3): KAGVTQTPRYLIKTRGQQVTLSCSPISGHRSVSWYQQTPGQGLQFLFEYFSETQRNKGNFPGRFSGRQFSNSRSEMNVSTLELGDSALYLCASGGSGFTDTQYFGPGTRLTVL.